Below, 32 T cell receptor beta chains from the same sample are listed, as sequenced in a study of blood T cells in healthy people across ages. Alongside a J-beta primer mix, a sample-barcoded 5' primer served in a second PCR lasting roughly 7 to 12 cycles. TCRdb reanalysed the 5' RACE reads using MiXCR and keeps one entry per CDR3 protein. The sample shows about a million distinct CDR3 sequences, approximately 50% of them seen only once. The specimen was blood. These receptors all come from a woman aged 55-70 years in good health.

This rearrangement joins TRBV7-9 to TRBJ2-7; 9 bases map to TRBD1. The J call may be in error: the DNA end matches TRBJ2-5 better. This CDR3 contains 15 residues. CDR1 and CDR2 from the germline V gene are SEHNR and FQNEAQ (reference sequence). In DNA form, the CDR3 reads TGTGCCAGCAGCTTCGGGACAGGGTCAGGGGAGACCCAGTACTTC. Its translation: CASSFGTGSGETQYF.

This clonotype has a handful of counts. The rearrangement links TRBV3-1 to TRBJ2-1; a weak D match, TRBD1 (6 bases). The length of the CDR3 is 13 residues. Germline CDR1 reads LGHDT; CDR2 reads YNNKEL (reference sequence). V was trimmed by 0 bases and J by 10 bases, leaving 10 bases between them. Written as DNA, the CDR3 is TGTGCCAGCAGCCAAGATAGGGGGAGCGAGCAGTTCTTC. Protein sequence: CASSQDRGSEQFF.

This chain uses TRBV12-3 or TRBV12-4 with TRBJ1-4; D uncertain. V lost 8 bases, J lost 4 bases, and 14 bases lay in between. The CDR3 consists of 14 residues. The CDR3 region has the DNA TGTGCCAGCCGCTTAGGGCAGTTTAATGAAAAACTGTTTTTT. Encoded protein: CASRLGQFNEKLFF.

The DNA for the CDR3 is TGTGCCAGCAGCCCAGGCCAGGGGTCTTGGAGTGAGCAGTTCTTC. Encoded protein: CASSPGQGSWSEQFF. This rearrangement joins TRBV7-2 to TRBJ2-1; D may be TRBD1 (6 bases). The germline V gene has CDR1 SGHTA and CDR2 FQGNSA. The CDR3 loop spans 15 amino acids. Trimming stripped 5 bases from V and 9 bases from J, with 20 bases between.

This clonotype turned up a few times. This chain connects TRBV11-2 to TRBJ2-1; D is undetermined. V shed 4 bases and J shed 0 bases, with 19 bases lying between them. The CDR3 contains 18 residues. CDR1 is SGHAT, CDR2 FQNNGV, per germline. The CDR3 loop reads CASSWGRKAASSYNEQFF. In nucleotides, the CDR3 is TGTGCCAGCAGCTGGGGAAGAAAGGCGGCGAGCTCCTACAATGAGCAGTTCTTC.

Concerning this clonotype itself: At one end, the junction sequence differs from germline, possibly due to a read error. The chain combines TRBV7-2 with TRBJ2-1; 9 bases line up with TRBD2. Germline CDR1 reads SGHTA; CDR2 reads FQGNSA. The CDR3 spans 17 residues. CDR3 DNA sequence: TGTGCCAGCAGCAAGACTAGCGGAGCAGGCTCCTATAATGAGCAGTTCTTC. Protein sequence: CASSKTSGAGSYNEQFF.

The table lists this clonotype with a few counts. The chain employs TRBV28 and TRBJ2-7; 8 nucleotides align to TRBD1. There are 15 residues in the CDR3. V was pared by 5 bases and J by 7 bases, with 13 bases of the junction left unmatched. In germline, CDR1 is MDHEN, CDR2 SYDVKM. CDR3: CASSAAQTGAGEQYF. Written as DNA, the CDR3 is TGTGCCAGCAGTGCCGCCCAGACAGGGGCGGGAGAGCAGTACTTC.

This clonotype came up a few times. The chain employs TRBV12-3 or TRBV12-4 and TRBJ2-3; possibly TRBD1 or TRBD2 for D (5 bases each). This CDR3 is 14 amino acids long. Trimming pared 5 bases from V and 4 bases from J, leaving 13 bases between. The chain's CDR3 is CASSRTGTPDTQYF. CDR3 nucleotide sequence: TGTGCCAGCAGTCGTACCGGGACCCCAGATACGCAGTATTTT.

The V and J genes are TRBV10-3 and TRBJ2-5, with TRBD1 matching over 8 bases. With 5 bases clipped from V and 5 bases from J, the junction kept 7 bases outside the gene matches. The CDR3 contains 14 residues. The germline gives CDR1 ENHRY, CDR2 SYGVKD. The CDR3 nucleotides are TGTGCCATCAGTCCCGGACAGGGTTTGGAGACCCAGTACTTC. It is translated as CAISPGQGLETQYF.

Concerning this clonotype: The junction departs from the called germline gene at one end, perhaps through a read error. The V and J genes are TRBV25-1 and TRBJ1-2, with D possibly TRBD1 on 6 matching bases. The CDR3 consists of 18 residues. The germline gives CDR1 MGHDK, CDR2 SYGVNS. The CDR3 DNA is TGTGCCAGCAGTGTGAATCTCGGAGGGGGAGGGGATAACTATGGCAACACCTTC. Its translation: CASSVNLGGGGDNYGNTF.

V is TRBV20-1 and J is TRBJ2-4; 8 bases map to TRBD2. The DNA end favors TRBJ2-7, so the J call may be wrong. Germline CDR1 reads DFQATT; CDR2 reads SNEGSKA (reference sequence). The length of the CDR3 is 14 residues. The DNA for the CDR3 is TGCAGTGCCGACCGGGAGGGCCCCTCCTACGAGCAGTACTTC. This encodes CSADREGPSYEQYF.

Comments on this clonotype: A much larger clone differs from this one at a single base, so this may be a read error. V usage is TRBV7-3 and J usage is TRBJ2-1; D unresolved. V lost 4 bases and J lost 1, with 11 bases in between. The CDR3 totals 15 residues. CDR1 and CDR2 (germline): SGHTA, FQGTGA. The CDR3 DNA is TGTGCCAGCAGCTGCCCAACTAATTCCTACAATGAGCAGTTCTTC. Translation: CASSCPTNSYNEQFF.

This clonotype came up a few times. The chain joins TRBV27 to TRBJ2-5, with 7 bases matching TRBD2. The CDR3 is 16 amino acids. Germline CDR1 reads MNHEY; CDR2 reads SMNVEV (reference sequence). The V segment lost 5 bases and the J segment 6 bases; nucleotides outside the gene matches: 15. The DNA of the CDR3 is TGTGCCAGCAGTCCATGGGGCGGGAGAGTTAAACAGACCCAGTACTTC. Protein: CASSPWGGRVKQTQYF.

This clonotype was recorded a few times. A junction boundary mismatches the germline segment, possibly from a read error. The chain links TRBV4-1 to TRBJ2-7; 13 bases align to TRBD2. Germline V gene data show CDR1 as MGHRA and CDR2 as YSYEKL. This CDR3 region has 16 residues. CDR3 protein: CASSQGLAGASYEQYF. CDR3 nucleotides: TGTGCCAGCAGCCAAGGACTAGCGGGAGCCTCCTACGAGCAGTACTTC.

The chain joins TRBV6-1 to TRBJ2-4; 11 nucleotides align to TRBD1. The end of the DNA is better explained by TRBJ2-7, so the J call may be wrong. The CDR3 runs to 18 residues. Germline V gene lookup returns CDR1 MNHNS and CDR2 SASEGT. The chain's CDR3 is CASSERVKWTGGSYEQYF. Here the CDR3 DNA reads TGTGCCAGCAGTGAAAGAGTTAAATGGACAGGGGGCTCGTACGAGCAGTACTTC.

In the case of this clonotype: One end of the junction varies from germline; a read error may be responsible. The gene calls are TRBV12-3 or TRBV12-4 and TRBJ2-1; D gene unclear. The CDR3 runs to 13 residues. The CDR3 DNA reads TGTGCCGGCAGCTCGCGGTGGGGCAATGAGCAGTTCTTC. Protein product: CAGSSRWGNEQFF.

This clonotype was seen only once. The gene calls are TRBV27 and TRBJ2-5; D remains ambiguous. Germline-derived CDR1 and CDR2 are MNHEY and SMNVEV (reference sequence). The CDR3 runs to 13 residues. V was cut by 5 bases and J by 11 bases, with 18 bases left in between. The CDR3 DNA reads as TGTGCCAGCAGTGTTCTGTCCAACAATGAGCAGTACTTC. This translates into CASSVLSNNEQYF.

In its sample, this clonotype was seen a few times. This chain uses TRBV29-1 with TRBJ2-1; unclear D gene. Germline V gene lookup returns CDR1 SQVTM and CDR2 ANQGSEA. V dropped 3 bases and J dropped 5 bases, with 8 bases sitting between them. The CDR3 covers 12 residues. The CDR3 DNA reads as TGCAGCGTTGACCGCGGACACAATGAGCAGTTCTTC. Residues: CSVDRGHNEQFF.

The chain recombines TRBV20-1 with TRBJ2-3, with 10 nucleotides matching TRBD1. The CDR3 runs to 15 residues. The germline V gene encodes CDR1 DFQATT and CDR2 SNEGSKA (reference sequence). The trim removed 6 bases at V and 0 bases at J, leaving 6 bases unmatched. The CDR3 spells CSAARDRGSTDTQYF. The CDR3 DNA is TGCAGTGCCGCCCGGGACAGGGGAAGCACAGATACGCAGTATTTT.

This clonotype was observed a few times. The gene calls are TRBV7-2 and TRBJ2-1, with D hard to call. This CDR3 spans 15 amino acids. The V and J ends lost 5 bases and 8 bases respectively, with 19 bases between them. Germline CDR1 is SGHTA and CDR2 is FQGNSA. The CDR3 DNA reads as TGTGCCAGCAGCCCGCGTTCGGGCAGGAACCATGAGCAGTTCTTC. It specifies CASSPRSGRNHEQFF.

Points on this clonotype: A single base separates this from a much larger clone, so it may be a read error. The chain has TRBV2 and TRBJ2-4; D call uncertain. Germline CDR1 reads SNHLY; CDR2 reads FYNNEI. This CDR3 region has 12 residues. V was trimmed by 5 bases and J by 6 bases, leaving 8 bases between them. The CDR3 region is CASSLVGNIQYF. Here the CDR3 DNA reads TGTGCCAGCAGTCTAGTGGGAAACATTCAGTACTTC.

The chain is built from TRBV15 and TRBJ2-5; 7 bases agree with TRBD2. The J segment lost 1 base and the V segment lost 0 bases, leaving 11 bases of the junction unmatched. In germline, CDR1 is LNHNV, CDR2 YYDKDF (reference sequence). This CDR3 has 18 residues. The CDR3 nucleotides read TGTGCCACCAGCAGAGATTCCTGGCTAGCGGAAACCCAAGAGACCCAGTACTTC. Translating gives CATSRDSWLAETQETQYF.

The chain couples TRBV20-1 to TRBJ2-1; D remains unclear. This CDR3 is 10 amino acids long. Deletions cut 3 bases from V and 14 bases from J, with 11 bases between. Germline V gene sequence: CDR1 DFQATT, CDR2 SNEGSKA (reference sequence). The CDR3 is CSASSSEKFF. CDR3 sequence (DNA): TGCAGTGCTAGCTCCAGCGAAAAGTTCTTC.

V is TRBV7-6 and J is TRBJ2-3; TRBD2 agrees at 7 bases. Germline V gene sequence: CDR1 SGHVS, CDR2 FNYEAQ. V shed 0 bases and J 2 bases; nucleotides not matched to a gene: 8. The CDR3 contains 17 residues. The DNA of the CDR3 is TGTGCCAGCAGCTTAGCGGTCAGGACTAGTACCACAGATACGCAGTATTTT. It yields the protein CASSLAVRTSTTDTQYF.

This clonotype was recorded a few times. This chain uses TRBV20-1 with TRBJ2-1, with D unresolved. V was shortened by 6 bases and J by 1 base, with 10 bases between the two germline ends. Germline V gives CDR1 DFQATT, CDR2 SNEGSKA (reference sequence). The CDR3 consists of 13 residues. This CDR3 is CSAVTDSYNEQFF. The CDR3 DNA reads TGCAGTGCCGTGACTGATTCCTACAATGAGCAGTTCTTC.

The chain is built from TRBV4-1 and TRBJ2-7, with unresolved D. Per the germline V gene, CDR1 is MGHRA and CDR2 is YSYEKL. This CDR3 is 14 amino acids long. Trimming took 0 bases from V and 2 from J, leaving 8 bases between them. CDR3 in amino acids: CASSQDLYPYEQYF. In nucleotides, the CDR3 is TGCGCCAGCAGCCAAGATCTTTATCCCTACGAGCAGTACTTC.

The J gene is TRBJ2-5, the V gene TRBV20-1, with TRBD1 as a possible D gene (7 bases). This CDR3 region has 13 residues. Trimming stripped 7 bases from V and 5 bases from J, with 17 bases between. Germline lookup yields CDR1 DFQATT and CDR2 SNEGSKA (reference sequence). The CDR3 reads CSVSGGTQETQYF. CDR3 nucleotides: TGCAGTGTTTCAGGGGGGACGCAGGAGACCCAGTACTTC.

J is TRBJ2-5 and V is TRBV29-1, with 8 bases that match TRBD2. Germline V lookup: CDR1 SQVTM, CDR2 ANQGSEA. The V and J ends lost 8 bases and 11 bases, in that order; junction bases with no gene match: 16. The CDR3 sequence is 13 residues long. The CDR3 nucleotides read TGCAGCTTGGCCCGGGAGGGCCTAGATGAGCAGTACTTC. Translation gives CSLAREGLDEQYF.

The chain employs TRBV5-1 and TRBJ2-3; no definite D call. This CDR3 is 14 amino acids long. From germline, CDR1 is SGHRS and CDR2 YFSETQ. Deletions cut 4 bases from V and 2 bases from J, with 11 bases between. The CDR3 protein is CASSPPDLTDTQYF. The CDR3 DNA sequence: TGCGCCAGCAGCCCCCCCGACCTCACAGATACGCAGTATTTT.

A few counts support this clonotype. Sequence at one end of the junction differs from germline and may be a read error. This chain links TRBV29-1 with TRBJ2-2; D ambiguous. CDR1 and CDR2 from the germline V gene are SQVTM and ANQGSEA. The CDR3 consists of 13 residues. CDR3 amino acids: CGVEVRYTGELFF. CDR3 sequence (DNA): TGCGGCGTTGAGGTTCGCTACACCGGGGAGCTGTTTTTT.

The chain is built from TRBV15 and TRBJ2-3; possibly TRBD2 for D (6 bases). Trimming cost V 1 base and J 5 bases, with 10 bases left between them. The V gene's germline CDR1 is LNHNV and CDR2 YYDKDF (reference sequence). The CDR3 consists of 14 residues. The CDR3 nucleotides read TGTGCCACCAGCAGAGGGGGGACTGGAGATACGCAGTATTTT. Encoded protein: CATSRGGTGDTQYF.

The chain recombines TRBV2 with TRBJ1-1; D not certain. CDR3 length equals 14 residues. The germline CDR1 and CDR2 sequences are SNHLY and FYNNEI. V lost 4 bases and J lost 7, with 16 bases in between. The CDR3 DNA follows: TGTGCCAGCAGTGTTGTATGGGGAGCTAATGAAGCTTTCTTT. Its translation: CASSVVWGANEAFF.